The 10 T cell receptor beta chains given below trace back to one sample, sequenced in a study of blood T cell repertoires in COVID-19. Produced via immunoSEQ multiplex PCR; TCRdb's table is partial and in-frame only. The sample carries around 300,000 clones, around 89% recorded once. The source material was peripheral blood. The receptor set was obtained from a woman between 40 and 50 years old with COVID-19, enrolled during active disease.

The V call is TRBV7-8, the J call TRBJ2-7; weak D call: TRBD1 (6 bases). There are 14 residues in the CDR3. Trimming pared 4 bases from V and 6 bases from J, leaving 16 bases between. Germline CDR1 and CDR2: SGHVS and FQNEAQ. The CDR3 sequence is CASSSRDNPSEQYF. For the CDR3, the DNA is TGTGCCAGCAGCTCCCGGGACAACCCCTCCGAGCAGTACTTC.

This chain uses TRBV6-2 or TRBV6-3 with TRBJ2-7, with TRBD1 identical over 9 bases. The germline CDR1 and CDR2 sequences are MNHEY and SVGEGT. The CDR3 has 14 amino acids. Trimming cost V 6 bases and J 11 bases; bases outside gene matches: 14. The CDR3 region is CASSQPGQGDIEYF. CDR3 bases: TGTGCCAGCAGCCAACCGGGACAGGGAGATATTGAGTACTTC.

The chain couples TRBV9 to TRBJ1-5; D not certain. V lost 4 bases to trimming and J lost 6 bases, with 14 bases between them. The CDR3 runs 14 residues. The V gene's germline CDR1 is SGDLS and CDR2 YYNGEE. For the CDR3, the DNA is TGTGCCAGCAGCCTTGAGGGTCGGGGTCAGCCCCAGCATTTT. It is translated as CASSLEGRGQPQHF.

The J gene is TRBJ1-2, the V gene TRBV2; tentative D call: TRBD1 (5 bases). Per the germline V gene, CDR1 is SNHLY and CDR2 is FYNNEI. V lost 6 bases, J lost 8 bases, and 19 bases lay in between. The CDR3 sequence is 14 residues long. The CDR3 DNA reads TGTGCCAGCAGGGAGAGTATCGGGCAGGGCGGCTACACCTTC. This translates into CASRESIGQGGYTF.

The V gene is TRBV6-5, the J gene TRBJ1-2; 7 bases agree with TRBD1. Germline V gene sequence: CDR1 MNHEY, CDR2 SVGAGI. V dropped 6 bases and J dropped 3; count of bases not matched to a gene: 4. CDR3 length equals 13 residues. The CDR3 protein is CASRTGTDYGYTF. CDR3 bases: TGTGCCAGCAGAACCGGGACAGACTATGGCTACACCTTC.

The chain uses TRBV19 and TRBJ1-2; possible D gene TRBD1, 5 bases. The CDR3 runs 14 residues. V was pared by 4 bases and J by 4 bases, with 13 bases between. The germline CDR1 and CDR2 sequences are LNHDA and SQIVND (reference sequence). The CDR3 is CASSSSAGGYGYTF. The CDR3 DNA reads TGTGCCAGTAGTAGCAGTGCGGGGGGCTATGGCTACACCTTC.

The chain links TRBV30 to TRBJ1-5; 12 bases are a match to TRBD1. This CDR3 spans 22 amino acids. With 1 base clipped from V and 3 bases from J, the junction kept 22 bases outside the gene matches. CDR1 is GTSNPN and CDR2 is SVGIG in the germline V gene (reference sequence). CDR3 in DNA: TGTGCCTGGAGTGCCCCAAATCAGTGGGGGACAGGGGGCCCCGAGAACAATCAGCCCCAGCATTTT. This sequence encodes CAWSAPNQWGTGGPENNQPQHF.

This chain links TRBV5-1 with TRBJ2-7; 9 bases map to TRBD1. From germline, CDR1 is SGHRS and CDR2 YFSETQ. This CDR3 spans 16 amino acids. Germline trimming cut 3 bases from V and 2 bases from J; bases unmatched to any gene: 9. CDR3 loop: CASSWPGTGKTYEQYF. The CDR3, as DNA: TGCGCCAGCAGCTGGCCAGGGACAGGGAAGACCTACGAGCAGTACTTC.

The chain employs TRBV18 and TRBJ2-7; 9 nucleotides match TRBD2. V trimming: 6 bases; J trimming: 4 bases; junction bases outside the gene matches: 7. Per the germline V gene, CDR1 is KGHSH and CDR2 is LQKENI. The CDR3 extends over 14 amino acids. The CDR3 region is CASSLGTSSYEQYF. The CDR3 region has the DNA TGTGCCAGCTCCCTTGGGACTAGCAGTTACGAGCAGTACTTC.

The CDR3 DNA is TGTGCCAGCAGTTACTCGCCGGGACTAGCCCCAGTCACAGATACGCAGTATTTT. It is translated as CASSYSPGLAPVTDTQYF. V is TRBV6-2 or TRBV6-3 and J is TRBJ2-3, with 9 bases lining up with TRBD2. V dropped 0 bases and J dropped 2; count of bases not matched to a gene: 9. Germline V gene data show CDR1 as MNHEY and CDR2 as SVGEGT. This CDR3 is built from 18 residues.